Shown below are 5 T cell receptor beta chains from a single sample sequenced in a study of early T cells in non-severe SARS-CoV-2 infection. One entry per CDR3 protein results from TCRdb running MiXCR on the 5' RACE reads. This table holds 65,000 to 85,000 distinct CDR3 sequences, 9.5% to 13% found once. The material sequenced was whole blood. Source of these receptors: an adult who was a healthcare worker with PCR-confirmed SARS-CoV-2 infection or an uninfected control (not recorded which).

The chain recombines TRBV11-1 with TRBJ2-3, with D perhaps matching TRBD1 (5 bases). CDR1 is SGHAT and CDR2 is FQDESV in the germline V gene (reference sequence). The CDR3 has 16 amino acids. The V end lost 4 bases, the J end lost 2 bases, and 16 bases lay between the germline ends. The CDR3 sequence: CASSWKGSVSTDTQYF. In DNA, the CDR3 is TGTGCCAGCAGCTGGAAGGGGTCCGTTTCCACAGATACGCAGTATTTT.

This clonotype was counted many times. The chain carries TRBV2 and TRBJ2-7; D is ambiguous. Germline lookup yields CDR1 SNHLY and CDR2 FYNNEI. This CDR3 has 15 residues. With 3 bases removed from V and 0 bases from J, the gap between germline ends came to 12 bases. The CDR3 nucleotides are TGTGCCAGCAGTGATCATATACCTAGCTCCTACGAGCAGTACTTC. Residues: CASSDHIPSSYEQYF.

The chain is built from TRBV20-1 and TRBJ1-1; no definite D call. Deletions cut 1 base from V and 3 bases from J, with 6 bases between. CDR1 DFQATT and CDR2 SNEGSKA come from the germline V gene (reference sequence). This CDR3 has 12 amino acids. The CDR3 nucleotides are TGCAGTGCTAGAGTTATCCACACTGAAGCTTTCTTT. This sequence encodes CSARVIHTEAFF.

There are many counts of this clonotype. This chain connects TRBV19 to TRBJ2-6; the D gene is possibly TRBD1 (6 bases). Germline V gene sequence: CDR1 LNHDA, CDR2 SQIVND (reference sequence). Trimming took off 3 bases at V and 0 bases at J, with 18 bases between the two ends. This CDR3 has 19 residues. CDR3 loop: CASSIGRRGALSGANVLTF. CDR3 nucleotide sequence: TGTGCCAGTAGTATCGGTCGCAGGGGTGCCCTCTCTGGGGCCAACGTCCTGACTTTC.

This clonotype has at least ten counts. V and J are TRBV29-1 and TRBJ2-3, with 8 bases identical to TRBD2. The germline V gene has CDR1 SQVTM and CDR2 ANQGSEA. The CDR3 consists of 13 residues. Written as DNA, the CDR3 is TGCACCACCGAGTCGGGAGGGCCCGATACGCAGTATTTT. It is translated as CTTESGGPDTQYF.